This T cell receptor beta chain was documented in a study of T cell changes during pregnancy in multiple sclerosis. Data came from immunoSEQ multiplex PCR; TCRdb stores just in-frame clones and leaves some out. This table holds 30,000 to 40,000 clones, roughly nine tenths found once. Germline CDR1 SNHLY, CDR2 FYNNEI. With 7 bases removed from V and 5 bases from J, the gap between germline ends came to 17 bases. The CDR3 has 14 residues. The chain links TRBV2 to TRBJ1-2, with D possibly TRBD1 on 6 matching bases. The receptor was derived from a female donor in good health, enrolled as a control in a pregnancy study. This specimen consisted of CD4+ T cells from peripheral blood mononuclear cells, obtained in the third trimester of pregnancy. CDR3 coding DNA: TGTGCCAGCAATCTCGGGGGGCGCGAATATGGCTACACCTTC. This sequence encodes CASNLGGREYGYTF.